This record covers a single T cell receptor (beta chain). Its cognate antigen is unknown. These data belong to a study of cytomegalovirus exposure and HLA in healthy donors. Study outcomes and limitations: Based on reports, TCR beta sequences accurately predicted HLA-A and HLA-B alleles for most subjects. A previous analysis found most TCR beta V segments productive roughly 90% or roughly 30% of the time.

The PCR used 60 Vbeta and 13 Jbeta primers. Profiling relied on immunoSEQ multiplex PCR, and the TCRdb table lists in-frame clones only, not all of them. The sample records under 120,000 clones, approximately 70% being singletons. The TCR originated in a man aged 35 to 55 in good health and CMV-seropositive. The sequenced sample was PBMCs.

The CDR3 is CASSRQDEKLFF. Here the CDR3 DNA reads TGTGCCAGCTCGCGACAGGATGAAAAACTGTTTTTT. The gene calls are TRBV18 and TRBJ1-4; weak D call: TRBD1 (6 bases). The CDR3 is made up of 12 amino acids. Per germline, CDR1 KGHSH and CDR2 LQKENI. V was trimmed by 6 bases and J by 6 bases, leaving 8 bases between them.